These 20 T cell receptor beta chains came from one sample sequenced in a study of beta chain features in type 1 diabetes. The study, taken as a whole, reports: For Type 1 diabetes patients, all four CD4+ subsets carried TCRB CDR3s that were moderately but significantly shorter.

The sequenced template was cDNA made from the entire isolated RNA. The table came from immunoSEQ multiplex PCR; TCRdb's copy has only in-frame clones and leaves some out. Found here are hundreds of thousands of clones, around 15% of them singletons; the top ten hold 0.02% to 0.025%. Antigen specificity for these receptors is unknown. Sequencing used naive CD4+ T cells from blood. The source of these receptors is a man in his late teens or twenties with type 1 diabetes.

This clone turned up a few times. The chain couples TRBV7-2 to TRBJ2-7; D may be TRBD2 (6 bases). CDR3 length equals 15 residues. The V end lost 2 bases, the J end lost 4 bases, and 15 bases lay between the germline ends. Germline CDR1 is SGHTA and CDR2 is FQGNSA. In nucleotides, the CDR3 is TGTGCCAGCAGCTTAACAGGCCAGGAGGGGTACGAGCAGTACTTC. This gives the protein CASSLTGQEGYEQYF.

The chain recombines TRBV6-1 with TRBJ2-1; no reliable D call. Germline V gene data show CDR1 as MNHNS and CDR2 as SASEGT. The CDR3 runs to 14 residues. The V gene lost 7 bases and the J gene lost 3 bases, with 13 bases spanning the gap. The CDR3 is CASIQVDIYNEQFF. The CDR3 nucleotides are TGTGCCAGCATTCAGGTGGATATCTACAATGAGCAGTTCTTC.

The chain uses TRBV6-5 and TRBJ1-2; 10 bases are shared with TRBD1. Trimming took 6 bases from V and 7 from J; bases not matched to a gene: 8. This CDR3 region has 14 residues. CDR1 is MNHEY, CDR2 SVGAGI, per germline. CDR3 loop: CASRLDRGFSGYTF. The CDR3 DNA reads TGTGCCAGCAGGCTGGACAGGGGGTTCTCTGGCTACACCTTC.

The chain carries TRBV2 and TRBJ1-1; a weak D match, TRBD1 (6 bases). Germline loops: CDR1 SNHLY, CDR2 FYNNEI. This CDR3 has 16 amino acids. Trimming took off 4 bases at V and 1 base at J, with 16 bases between the two ends. The CDR3 region has the DNA TGTGCCAGCAGTGTGGGCGCGGGGGCAGGGAACACTGAAGCTTTCTTT. It yields the protein CASSVGAGAGNTEAFF.

This clone was detected only a few times. The CDR3 region is CASGHQPGELFF. The DNA for the CDR3 is TGTGCCTCCGGACACCAGCCCGGGGAGCTGTTTTTT. The chain joins TRBV28 to TRBJ2-2; D may be TRBD1 (5 bases). Germline V gene lookup returns CDR1 MDHEN and CDR2 SYDVKM. The CDR3 spans 12 residues. Trimming shortened V by 11 bases and J by 6 bases, and 13 bases separated the two germline ends.

For this clone: The same CDR3 is also encoded by other DNA sequences in this sample. V usage is TRBV30 and J usage is TRBJ2-5; D ambiguous. Trimming took off 4 bases at V and 4 bases at J, with 7 bases between the two ends. CDR3 size: 11 residues. Germline V lookup: CDR1 GTSNPN, CDR2 SVGIG (reference sequence). The CDR3 region is CAWTGLETQYF. For the CDR3, the DNA is TGTGCCTGGACCGGGTTAGAGACCCAGTACTTC. The entire variable domain, with the rest obtained from reference TRBV30 and TRBJ2-5, is as follows: SQTIHQWPATLVQPVGSPLSLECTVEGTSNPNLYWYRQAAGRGLQLLFYSVGIGQISSEVPQNLSASRPQDRQFILSSKKLLLSDSGFYLCAWTGLETQYFGPGTRLLVL.

The table lists this clone with a few counts. The chain is built from TRBV27 and TRBJ2-3, with TRBD1 matching 9 bases. Germline assignment: CDR1 MNHEY and CDR2 SMNVEV (reference sequence). Germline trimming cut 7 bases from V and 4 bases from J; bases unmatched to any gene: 15. This CDR3 has 17 residues. CDR3 sequence (DNA): TGTGCCAGCACCAGAAATCCCGGACAGGGGATATCAGATACGCAGTATTTT. This sequence encodes CASTRNPGQGISDTQYF.

This clone was counted between two and nine times. The chain joins TRBV14 to TRBJ2-1, with D possibly matching TRBD2 (5 bases). Trimming took off 0 bases at V and 5 bases at J, with 11 bases between the two ends. This CDR3 comprises 15 residues. Germline V lookup: CDR1 SGHDN, CDR2 FVKESK. CDR3 sequence: CASSQERGINNEQFF. Written as DNA, the CDR3 is TGTGCCAGCAGCCAAGAACGAGGGATTAACAATGAGCAGTTCTTC.

A few counts support this clone. This chain connects TRBV30 to TRBJ2-3; D possibly corresponds to TRBD2 (6 bases). The V and J ends lost 3 bases and 9 bases respectively, with 13 bases between them. Germline V gives CDR1 GTSNPN, CDR2 SVGIG (reference sequence). This CDR3 comprises 12 residues. The CDR3, as DNA: TGTGCCTGGAGAGAGACTAGTGAAACGCAGTATTTT. The encoded protein is CAWRETSETQYF.

This clone was detected only a few times. The rearrangement links TRBV30 to TRBJ2-1, with D perhaps TRBD2 (5 bases). Germline lookup yields CDR1 GTSNPN and CDR2 SVGIG (reference sequence). CDR3 length equals 14 residues. Deletions cut 4 bases from V and 5 bases from J, with 15 bases between. The CDR3 sequence: CAWTLWGEDNEQFF. In DNA form, the CDR3 reads TGTGCCTGGACTTTGTGGGGAGAGGACAATGAGCAGTTCTTC.

A few counts support this clone. The chain is built from TRBV4-1 and TRBJ1-1; no firm D call. The length of the CDR3 is 14 residues. Germline V lookup: CDR1 MGHRA, CDR2 YSYEKL. With 4 bases removed from V and 6 bases from J, the gap between germline ends came to 15 bases. The CDR3 bases are TGCGCCAGCAGCCCCCCGGCGGGGAGCGCTGAAGCTTTCTTT. Its translation is CASSPPAGSAEAFF.

This clone was observed a few times. The chain recombines TRBV4-1 with TRBJ1-2, with 9 bases that match TRBD1. The CDR3 is 15 residues long. V shed 4 bases and J 4 bases; nucleotides not matched to a gene: 7. The germline V gene encodes CDR1 MGHRA and CDR2 YSYEKL. The CDR3 bases are TGCGCCAGCAGCCCGGGACAGGGCTTGGGCTATGGCTACACCTTC. It codes for CASSPGQGLGYGYTF.

This clone showed up just a few times. Within the sample, other DNA sequences also encode this same CDR3. The rearrangement uses TRBV2 and TRBJ2-3, with a tentative D call TRBD2 (5 bases). The CDR3 is made up of 13 amino acids. Trimming removed 6 bases from V and 1 base from J, with 8 bases in between. Germline V gene sequence: CDR1 SNHLY, CDR2 FYNNEI. The DNA for the CDR3 is TGTGCCAGCAGGAACGGGGGCACAGATACGCAGTATTTT. Its protein is CASRNGGTDTQYF.

V usage is TRBV4-1 and J usage is TRBJ1-2; 7 nucleotides line up with TRBD1. The CDR3 extends over 15 amino acids. V trimming: 0 bases; J trimming: 2 bases; junction bases outside the gene matches: 3. Looked up from germline, CDR1 is MGHRA and CDR2 is YSYEKL. The CDR3 sequence: CASSQERQGNYGYTF. The CDR3 DNA reads as TGCGCCAGCAGCCAAGAGAGACAGGGAAACTATGGCTACACCTTC.

This clone occurred a few times. V gene TRBV10-3 combines with J gene TRBJ2-1; 7 nucleotides agree with TRBD2. The germline V gene has CDR1 ENHRY and CDR2 SYGVKD. CDR3 length equals 16 residues. V was pared by 6 bases and J by 9 bases, with 17 bases of the junction left unmatched. Here the CDR3 DNA reads TGTGCCATCAGCGCTATTAAATCGGGACTACCCTGTGAGCAGTTCTTC. Translation gives CAISAIKSGLPCEQFF.

This clone has only a few counts. The same CDR3 is also encoded by other DNA sequences in this sample. The genes are TRBV7-2 and TRBJ1-2; D remains unclear. This CDR3 contains 14 residues. CDR1 and CDR2 (germline): SGHTA, FQGNSA. V was trimmed by 2 bases and J by 0 bases, leaving 7 bases between them. The DNA of the CDR3 is TGTGCCAGCAGCTTAACCGGGACTAACTATGGCTACACCTTC. The encoded protein is CASSLTGTNYGYTF. The entire variable domain, with the rest obtained from reference TRBV7-2 and TRBJ1-2, is as follows: GAGVSQSPSNKVTEKGKDVELRCDPISGHTALYWYRQSLGQGLEFLIYFQGNSAPDKSGLPSDRFSAERTGGSVSTLTIQRTQQEDSAVYLCASSLTGTNYGYTFGSGTRLTVV.

This clone was picked up a small number of times. The genes are TRBV11-2 and TRBJ2-2, with D tentatively TRBD2 (5 bases). Germline V gene lookup returns CDR1 SGHAT and CDR2 FQNNGV. The CDR3 runs to 15 residues. V lost 5 bases and J lost 6, with 16 bases in between. CDR3 amino acids: CASSPPRPRAGELFF. In nucleotides, the CDR3 is TGTGCCAGCAGCCCCCCTCGCCCGAGGGCCGGGGAGCTGTTTTTT.

The CDR3 protein is CASRPARAGANVLTF. CDR3 sequence (DNA): TGTGCCAGCAGACCCGCTCGGGCTGGGGCCAACGTCCTGACTTTC. The chain combines TRBV28 with TRBJ2-6, with D hard to call. Germline V gene lookup returns CDR1 MDHEN and CDR2 SYDVKM. Trimming stripped 6 bases from V and 2 bases from J, with 11 bases between. The CDR3 length is 15 residues.

This clone was recorded a few times. The V call is TRBV28, the J call TRBJ2-5, with 7 bases matching TRBD1. V lost 4 bases and J lost 2; bases outside the gene matches: 4. CDR1 MDHEN and CDR2 SYDVKM come from the germline V gene. This CDR3 spans 14 amino acids. CDR3 residues: CASSSRRGQETQYF. CDR3 coding DNA: TGTGCCAGCAGTTCTCGCAGGGGGCAAGAGACCCAGTACTTC.

The chain uses TRBV5-4 and TRBJ2-2; a weak D match, TRBD2 (6 bases). The CDR3 has 16 residues. The V gene lost 3 bases and the J gene lost 1 base, with 13 bases spanning the gap. Germline V lookup: CDR1 SGHNT, CDR2 YYREEE (reference sequence). CDR3 region: CASSSRGGKNTGELFF. Here the CDR3 DNA reads TGTGCCAGCAGCTCCCGGGGCGGGAAGAACACCGGGGAGCTGTTTTTT.